A selection of T cell receptor beta chains follows, all from one sample in a study of OX40 agonist ivuxolimab in advanced cancers. Repertoires were generated with immunoSEQ multiplex PCR, while TCRdb's copy carries only in-frame clones and drops some. The repertoire holds over 60,000 clones, with roughly nine tenths as singletons. Here the sequenced sample was CD4+ or CD8+ T cells sorted from blood, taken in a trial of the OX40 agonist ivuxolimab. All receptors derive from an adult with an advanced solid tumor such as melanoma, head and neck, liver or kidney cancer. Both conserved end residues are trimmed from each CDR3.

len: 15
v_gene: TRBV15
CDR3aa: ATSRSTGTASSYEQY

len: 12
v_gene: TRBV19
CDR3aa: ASSIQGYGYGYT

len: 11
v_gene: TRBV27
CDR3aa: ASRPDRGDGYT

len: 13
v_gene: TRBV19
CDR3aa: ASSLRGTGYEKLF

len: 12
v_gene: TRBV7-6
CDR3aa: ASSAQQGRTEAF

len: 17
v_gene: TRBV6-7
CDR3aa: ASRRRGAGGLEVTGELF

len: 11
v_gene: TRBV11-2
CDR3aa: ASREGIAYEQY

len: 12
v_gene: TRBV18
CDR3aa: ASSQGRGTGELF

len: 11
v_gene: TRBV19
CDR3aa: ASGEGGTDTQY

len: 12
v_gene: TRBV27
CDR3aa: ASSLSRLAGPEY

len: 11
v_gene: TRBV7-3
CDR3aa: ASSLYYGGKLF

len: 15
v_gene: TRBV5-1
CDR3aa: ASSLIPTGQSTDTQY

len: 11
v_gene: TRBV5-1
CDR3aa: ASSRRKQETQY

len: 12
v_gene: TRBV30
CDR3aa: AWSGAVSNQPQH

len: 13
v_gene: TRBV9
CDR3aa: ASSVGGLAGDTQY

len: 11
v_gene: TRBV6-6
CDR3aa: ASVAPGTDTQY

len: 12
v_gene: TRBV4-2
CDR3aa: ASSPDRDYNEQF

len: 12
v_gene: TRBV11-2
CDR3aa: ASSLFTTNTEAL

len: 13
v_gene: TRBV5-4
CDR3aa: ASSYGTGGVGEQF

len: 11
v_gene: TRBV27
CDR3aa: ASSRGQNTEAF

len: 10
v_gene: TRBV6-5
CDR3aa: ASVSTGNTIY

len: 14
v_gene: TRBV28
CDR3aa: ASTVGAEFTNYGYT

len: 14
v_gene: TRBV19
CDR3aa: ASSTLGRGAYNEQF

len: 12
v_gene: TRBV30
CDR3aa: AWQTGGRVYGYT

len: 12
v_gene: TRBV4-1
CDR3aa: ASSQVRVGTEAF

len: 17
v_gene: TRBV5-1
CDR3aa: ASSRGQVPSPGIYNEQF

len: 13
v_gene: TRBV11-3
CDR3aa: ASSSGTGRTYEQY

len: 12
v_gene: TRBV28
CDR3aa: ASIPGDSNQPQH

len: 13
v_gene: TRBV5-1
CDR3aa: ASSLVGGGPDTQY

len: 12
v_gene: TRBV29-1
CDR3aa: SVSALGAKNIQY

len: 14
v_gene: TRBV12-1
CDR3aa: ASSFAGQGTSYEQY

len: 12
v_gene: TRBV11-3
CDR3aa: ASSPGQGIHEQY

len: 13
v_gene: TRBV7-9
CDR3aa: ASSLDGGANQPQH

len: 13
v_gene: TRBV7-3
CDR3aa: ASSLLAGLQETQY

len: 10
v_gene: TRBV18
CDR3aa: ASSPGVTEAF

len: 13
v_gene: TRBV6-5
CDR3aa: ASRPTAGTGSPLH

len: 9
v_gene: TRBV2
CDR3aa: ASSALYTQY

len: 12
v_gene: TRBV5-5
CDR3aa: ASSLADAGATQY

len: 12
v_gene: TRBV4-2
CDR3aa: ASGSGTSGYEQY

len: 11
v_gene: TRBV2
CDR3aa: ASGGVGAGELF

len: 9
v_gene: TRBV7-3
CDR3aa: ASSLFQPQH

len: 12
v_gene: TRBV19
CDR3aa: ASSMVGSHTEAF

len: 14
v_gene: TRBV2
CDR3aa: ASSNRGGTVNTEAF

len: 10
v_gene: TRBV28
CDR3aa: ASRALNTEAF

len: 14
v_gene: TRBV7-3
CDR3aa: ASSSGLAGATDTQY

len: 10
v_gene: TRBV6-6
CDR3aa: ASTHGQEGYT

len: 10
v_gene: TRBV11-2
CDR3aa: ASSIDSQPQH